The T cell receptor (beta chain) under discussion was sequenced for a study of blood T cell repertoires in COVID-19. On the study more broadly: The United States, Italy and Spain provided the acute and convalescent COVID-19 samples. From T cells, B-cell-depleted T cells, or PBMCs came the material, which was cDNA or gDNA.

V shed 3 bases, J shed 7 bases, and the junction held 9 bases outside the gene matches. CDR1 MNHEY and CDR2 SMNVEV come from the germline V gene (reference sequence). The CDR3 is 16 amino acids. In the source study's methods: From reference gene primer amplification, estimates of nucleated cell counts were derived. The repertoire was sequenced with immunoSEQ multiplex PCR; TCRdb's copy has only in-frame clones and lacks some. The V and J calls and clone size were taken over from that table, and D and trimming were inferred from the DNA. This sample has about 52,000 clones, with about 90% found just once.

Sequenced: peripheral blood. V and J are TRBV27 and TRBJ2-1, with TRBD2 matching over 10 bases. The origin of this receptor is a human donor with active COVID-19. The donor label of this sample is uncertain. The CDR3 sequence: CASSLSGGALVNEQFF. The DNA for the CDR3 is TGTGCCAGCAGTTTGAGCGGGGGGGCCTTGGTAAATGAGCAGTTCTTC.